One and the same sample provided the 16 T cell receptor beta chains below, sequenced in a study of T cell repertoires in cytomegalovirus infection. TCRdb reanalysed the reads using MiXCR and keeps one entry per CDR3 protein. The top ten clones hold over 12% of a sample with approximately 990,000 distinct CDR3 sequences, 30% to 40% of them seen once. Antigens of these TCRs are unknown. The sequences come from cultured CD8+ T cells from PBMCs, collected from culture after CMV antigen stimulation. The source of these receptors is a human donor in good health (CMV status not recorded). Some clones in this sample may be carry-over from other donors' samples.

This clonotype has only a few counts. The rearrangement joins TRBV27 to TRBJ2-7; the match to TRBD2 covers 10 bases. The V and J ends lost 8 bases and 3 bases, in that order; junction bases with no gene match: 10. This CDR3 region has 15 residues. Germline V CDR1 and CDR2: MNHEY, SMNVEV (reference sequence). The CDR3 DNA is TGTGCCAGCGGGCCCCTAGCGGGGGATAGCTACGAGCAGTACTTC. Encoded protein: CASGPLAGDSYEQYF.

V is TRBV28 and J is TRBJ2-7; D remains ambiguous. The length of the CDR3 is 14 residues. Germline loops: CDR1 MDHEN, CDR2 SYDVKM. The CDR3 nucleotides read TGTGCCAGCGGTTTAGCAAGAGGAACCTACGAGCAGTACGTC. This encodes CASGLARGTYEQYV.

In its sample, this clonotype was seen many times. The DNA for the CDR3 is TGTGCCAGCAGCCACCTTATCCTAGTATCTAGCGGGGACAACACAGATACGCAGTATTTT. It encodes CASSHLILVSSGDNTDTQYF. The V call is TRBV7-9, the J call TRBJ2-3; 9 bases are shared with TRBD2. CDR3 size: 20 residues. V was pared by 5 bases and J by 2 bases, with 20 bases of the junction left unmatched. Germline V gene data show CDR1 as SEHNR and CDR2 as FQNEAQ (reference sequence). Full variable domain (rest looked up from reference TRBV7-9 and TRBJ2-3): DTGVSQNPRHKITKRGQNVTFRCDPISEHNRLYWYRQTLGQGPEFLTYFQNEAQLEKSRLLSDRFSAERPKGSFSTLEIQRTEQGDSAMYLCASSHLILVSSGDNTDTQYFGPGTRLTVL.

The CDR3 loop is CASLGNSGANVLTF. As DNA, the CDR3 is TGTGCCAGCCTGGGTAACTCTGGGGCCAACGTCCTGACTTTC. This rearrangement joins TRBV7-6 to TRBJ2-6, with D unclear. Germline V gene sequence: CDR1 SGHVS, CDR2 FNYEAQ. This CDR3 has 14 residues. Trimming removed 8 bases from V and 0 bases from J, with 8 bases in between.

This clonotype was detected many times. V gene TRBV4-1 combines with J gene TRBJ2-1; D gene ambiguous. Germline CDR1 is MGHRA and CDR2 is YSYEKL. The V end was cut by 1 base, the J end by 9 bases, with 7 bases between. The CDR3 runs to 12 residues. CDR3 sequence reads: CASSQVATEQFF. CDR3 nucleotides: TGCGCCAGCAGCCAAGTCGCAACTGAGCAGTTCTTC.

The sample holds a few counts of this clonotype. The chain joins TRBV7-8 to TRBJ2-3; D ambiguous. The CDR3 loop spans 12 amino acids. V was cut by 5 bases and J by 2 bases, with 5 bases left in between. Germline values: CDR1 SGHVS, CDR2 FQNEAQ. CDR3 DNA sequence: TGTGCCAGCAGCGGTTTCACAGATACGCAGTATTTT. This codes for CASSGFTDTQYF.

This clonotype was picked up a small number of times. The rearrangement joins TRBV12-3 or TRBV12-4 to TRBJ1-1; 9 nucleotides match TRBD1. With 6 bases clipped from V and 9 bases from J, the junction kept 8 bases outside the gene matches. This CDR3 region has 13 residues. The CDR3 protein is CASRRTGEPQAFF. In DNA form, the CDR3 reads TGTGCCAGCAGACGGACAGGGGAGCCCCAAGCTTTCTTT.

This clonotype was detected a few times. The chain carries TRBV7-6 and TRBJ2-7; unclear D gene. Germline lookup yields CDR1 SGHVS and CDR2 FNYEAQ. Trimming shortened V by 5 bases and J by 7 bases, and 15 bases separated the two germline ends. This CDR3 is 13 amino acids long. The CDR3 spells CASSPEPSGEQYV. The CDR3 DNA reads TGTGCCAGCAGCCCAGAACCTTCCGGGGAGCAGTACGTC.

The chain joins TRBV7-3 to TRBJ2-2, with D tentatively TRBD1 (5 bases). The CDR3 sequence is 14 residues long. Germline lookup yields CDR1 SGHTA and CDR2 FQGTGA. V lost 5 bases and J lost 1, with 8 bases in between. CDR3 nucleotides: TGTGCCAGCAGCGTACAGGAGAACACCGGGGAGCTGTTTTTT. Translating it yields CASSVQENTGELFF.

The chain couples TRBV7-9 to TRBJ2-2, with TRBD2 matching over 16 bases. Germline CDR1 reads SEHNR; CDR2 reads FQNEAQ (reference sequence). Germline trimming cut 4 bases from V and 0 bases from J; bases unmatched to any gene: 11. CDR3 size: 21 residues. CDR3 nucleotide sequence: TGTGCCAGCAGCTGGGCGGGGACTAGCGGGGGGGCCGTGACGAACACCGGGGAGCTGTTTTTT. It specifies CASSWAGTSGGAVTNTGELFF.

This clonotype was observed a few times. The chain carries TRBV3-1 and TRBJ2-1; possible D gene TRBD2, 7 bases. V was shortened by 0 bases and J by 4 bases, with 13 bases between the two germline ends. This CDR3 region has 16 residues. Germline CDR1 LGHDT, CDR2 YNNKEL (reference sequence). In DNA form, the CDR3 reads TGTGCCAGCAGCCAAGATCCGGGGGGCCAGTACAATGAGCAGTTCTTC. This encodes CASSQDPGGQYNEQFF.

Notes on this clonotype: It may be a read error: a sequence one base away is much more abundant. The rearrangement uses TRBV12-3 or TRBV12-4 and TRBJ2-1; 10 bases agree with TRBD1. The CDR3 length is 15 residues. The junction had 11 bases not matched to a gene; V was cut back by 10 bases and J by 5 bases. This CDR3 reads CANNPTGGGNNEQFF. CDR3 nucleotides: TGTGCCAACAACCCGACAGGGGGCGGCAACAATGAGCAGTTCTTC.

The J gene is TRBJ1-2, the V gene TRBV6-2 or TRBV6-3; no definite D call. V lost 8 bases and J lost 5, with 21 bases in between. Germline lookup yields CDR1 MNHEY and CDR2 SVGEGT. The CDR3 is 15 amino acids. As DNA, the CDR3 is TGTGCCAGCTACTACTCAGACTTCCCTCGGTATGGCTACACCTTC. It codes for CASYYSDFPRYGYTF.

The V and J genes are TRBV10-1 and TRBJ2-7; D possibly corresponds to TRBD2 (5 bases). Germline V gives CDR1 WNHNN, CDR2 SYGVQD (reference sequence). With 5 bases removed from V and 7 bases from J, the gap between germline ends came to 15 bases. The CDR3 contains 13 residues. CDR3 DNA: TGCGCCAGCAGTTATAGCGCCCCGGGGGAGCAGTACTTC. Encoded protein: CASSYSAPGEQYF.

This clonotype was picked up a small number of times. The chain uses TRBV20-1 and TRBJ2-3; 8 bases match TRBD2. Germline CDR1 is DFQATT and CDR2 is SNEGSKA (reference sequence). V dropped 1 base and J dropped 2; count of bases not matched to a gene: 11. The CDR3 totals 17 residues. The CDR3: CSARAMGGTRNTDTQYF. The CDR3 DNA reads TGCAGTGCTAGAGCAATGGGTGGGACTAGAAACACAGATACGCAGTATTTT.

This clonotype was seen a single time. The chain recombines TRBV20-1 with TRBJ1-1; D is uncertain. The V and J ends lost 6 bases and 5 bases respectively, with 4 bases between them. CDR1 is DFQATT, CDR2 SNEGSKA, per germline (reference sequence). The CDR3 loop spans 9 amino acids. CDR3 loop: CSARTEAFF. For the CDR3, the DNA is TGCAGTGCGCGTACTGAAGCTTTCTTT.